The sequence of this T cell receptor (beta chain) was determined in a study of blood T cell repertoires in COVID-19. Sequenced by immunoSEQ multiplex PCR; TCRdb stores in-frame clones only, minus some. The profile covers some 190,000 clones, with approximately 91% appearing a single time and 1.1% taken by the ten largest. This CDR3 comprises 14 residues. The V and J ends lost 0 bases and 6 bases respectively, with 12 bases between them. CDR1 SGHNT and CDR2 YYREEE come from the germline V gene (reference sequence). The sequence was obtained from a man aged 25-40 years with acute or convalescent COVID-19. The sequenced sample consisted of peripheral blood. The J gene is TRBJ2-5, the V gene TRBV5-4; a possible D gene is TRBD2 (5 bases). The CDR3 DNA reads as TGTGCCAGCAGCTTGGGTGGAAGGAGGCAGACCCAGTACTTC. Amino acids: CASSLGGRRQTQYF.